The clone carrying this T cell receptor beta chain was seen more than once but under ten times. No antigen is known for it. This sample is part of a study of post-analysis software for immune sequencing data. Tagging with unique molecular identifiers was a feature of the TCR beta cDNA libraries. The yield from approximately 1 to 10 million T cells was 500,000 or so cDNA molecules in total. Via MiXCR, TCRdb re-called the PCR reads, giving one row per CDR3 protein. The repertoire includes around 400,000 distinct CDR3 sequences, roughly 36% of them detected once, and over 10% sits in the top ten. Study-level findings and limits: Significantly decreased normalized Chao1 diversity was recorded for multiple sclerosis patients relative to controls. Roughly 5 TRBV segments were significantly more frequent in patients than in controls. TRBV5-6, TRBV5-1 and TRBV20-1 were among these segments. Samples made in the same batch grouped tightly together by F measure.

Looked up from germline, CDR1 is SGHRS and CDR2 is YFSETQ. CDR3 length: 13 amino acids. Trimming removed 5 bases from V and 5 bases from J; junction bases left unmatched: 6. The V call is TRBV5-1, the J call TRBJ2-5; 7 nucleotides agree with TRBD2. Material for sequencing was blood. The source of this sequence is a girl aged 10 to 17 with multiple sclerosis. The CDR3 sequence: CASRLADRETQYF. CDR3 DNA sequence: TGCGCCAGCAGGCTAGCGGACCGGGAGACCCAGTACTTC.